These T cell receptor beta chains were read from a single sample in a study of CD8 T cells in ankylosing spondylitis. TCRdb passed the 5' RACE reads through MiXCR, listing each CDR3 protein once. The table has 800,000 to 900,000 distinct CDR3 sequences, about an eighth seen once; the top ten hold approximately 0.51%. The sample taken for sequencing was blood, either unsorted or a sorted T cell fraction (not recorded which). These receptors originate from a male donor with ankylosing spondylitis. CDR3s include the opening cysteine and the closing phenylalanine or tryptophan. D genes are given only for firm matches. Rows give clone size only sometimes, using once, few, many, or a class for an expanded clone.

>TRBV9|few|TRBJ2-3|NA
CASSVVGGYTDTQYF
TGTGCCAGCAGCGTAGTCGGCGGCTACACAGATACGCAGTATTTT
>TRBV28|few|TRBJ2-3|TRBD1
CASSLRAGGLDTQYF
TGTGCCAGCAGCCTAAGGGCAGGGGGCTTAGATACGCAGTATTTT
>TRBV5-1|few|TRBJ2-3|NA
CASSLGFKGSGDTQYF
TGCGCCAGCAGCTTGGGATTTAAGGGGTCCGGAGATACGCAGTATTTT
>TRBV6-5|few|TRBJ1-1|TRBD1
CASSYLDRDTEAFF
TGTGCCAGCAGTTATTTGGACAGGGACACTGAAGCTTTCTTT
>TRBV27|NA|TRBJ2-7|NA
CASSLRQDDTYEQYF
TGTGCCAGCAGTTTAAGGCAGGATGACACCTACGAGCAGTACTTC
>TRBV7-2|many|TRBJ2-1|NA
CASSPPIGASNEQFF
TGTGCCAGCAGCCCCCCGATTGGAGCCTCCAATGAGCAGTTCTTC
>TRBV7-9|few|TRBJ2-3|NA
CASRSIGAYTDTQYF
TGTGCCAGCAGGTCGATCGGGGCTTACACAGATACGCAGTATTTT
>TRBV7-2|few|TRBJ1-2|NA
CASSLVRGSGYGYTF
TGTGCCAGCAGCTTAGTTAGGGGGTCGGGCTATGGCTACACCTTC
>TRBV5-1|NA|TRBJ2-3|TRBD2
CASSIVAGRTDTQYF
TGCGCCAGCAGCATAGTAGCGGGGCGCACAGATACGCAGTATTTT
>TRBV7-9|many|TRBJ1-1|NA
CASSLAGGAEAFF
TGTGCCAGCAGCTTAGCCGGCGGGGCTGAAGCTTTCTTT
>TRBV20-1|NA|TRBJ2-7|TRBD1
CSACPIRSPGQGSPYEQYF
TGCAGTGCTTGCCCAATCCGGTCACCGGGACAGGGGTCCCCCTACGAGCAGTACTTC
>TRBV5-1|few|TRBJ1-2|NA
CASSFARGDGYTF
TGCGCCAGCAGCTTTGCCAGGGGAGATGGCTACACCTTC
>TRBV29-1|NA|TRBJ2-5|NA
CSVGLDVQETQYF
TGCAGCGTTGGACTTGACGTCCAAGAGACCCAGTACTTC
>TRBV12-3/TRBV12-4|few|TRBJ2-1|NA
CASSAPYNEQFF
TGTGCCAGCAGTGCCCCCTACAATGAGCAGTTCTTC
>TRBV18|few|TRBJ2-7|NA
CASSPNTGASYEQYF
TGTGCCAGCTCGCCAAATACCGGGGCCTCCTACGAGCAGTACTTC
>TRBV29-1|NA|TRBJ2-3|NA
CSVMVGGTDTQYF
TGCAGCGTTATGGTGGGTGGCACAGATACGCAGTATTTT
>TRBV12-3/TRBV12-4|few|TRBJ2-3|NA
CASSLSGGEDTQYF
TGTGCCAGCAGTTTAAGTGGCGGGGAGGATACGCAGTATTTT
>TRBV20-1|few|TRBJ2-1|NA
CSARAIPRYNEQFF
TGCAGTGCTAGAGCCATCCCGAGATACAATGAGCAGTTCTTC
>TRBV6-1|few|TRBJ2-5|NA
CATSRVGTKETQYF
TGTGCCACCTCAAGAGTGGGGACGAAAGAGACCCAGTACTTC
>TRBV7-2|NA|TRBJ2-7|TRBD2
CASSSNLGREGF
TGTGCCAGCAGCTCTAACTTAGGGCGGGAGGGCTTC
>TRBV28|NA|TRBJ2-2|TRBD2
CASSLGTAGATGELFF
TGTGCCAGCAGTTTAGGCACAGCGGGAGCCACCGGGGAGCTGTTTTTT
>TRBV28|few|TRBJ2-3|TRBD2
CASSSPWTSSADTQYF
TGTGCCAGCAGTTCCCCCTGGACTAGTAGCGCAGATACGCAGTATTTT
>TRBV20-1|NA|TRBJ2-3|NA
CSASLGPDRITF
TGCAGTGCTAGCTTAGGGCCGGACCGCATTACTTTT
>TRBV7-2|many|TRBJ2-5|NA
CASSLAGVGETQYF
TGTGCCAGCAGCTTAGCGGGTGTAGGAGAGACCCAGTACTTC
>TRBV20-1|many|TRBJ1-2|NA
CSARDRVYGYTF
TGCAGTGCTAGAGATCGGGTCTATGGCTACACCTTC
>TRBV7-2|few|TRBJ1-4|TRBD1
CASSGDRAGEKLFF
TGTGCCAGCAGTGGGGACAGGGCGGGGGAAAAACTGTTTTTT
>TRBV5-1|few|TRBJ2-3|TRBD2
CASSQWTSGTDTQYF
TGCGCCAGCAGTCAATGGACTAGCGGCACAGATACGCAGTATTTT
>TRBV27|NA|TRBJ2-7|TRBD1
CASSDRGVNEQYF
TGTGCCAGCAGCGACAGGGGAGTCAACGAGCAGTACTTC
>TRBV20-1|many|TRBJ2-5|TRBD1
CSASSYRGETQYF
TGCAGTGCTAGTTCCTACAGGGGAGAGACCCAGTACTTC
>TRBV29-1|many|TRBJ2-3|TRBD2
CSVEGLAGVSTDTQYF
TGCAGCGTTGAAGGGCTAGCGGGAGTTAGCACAGATACGCAGTATTTT
>TRBV6-5|many|TRBJ2-7|NA
CASSRDFYEQYF
TGTGCCAGCAGCCGCGACTTCTACGAGCAGTACTTC
>TRBV20-1|NA|TRBJ2-7|NA
CSARESGLSGQYF
TGCAGTGCTAGGGAAAGTGGCCTGTCTGGGCAGTACTTC
>TRBV10-3|many|TRBJ1-1|NA
CAASTGRDTEAFF
TGTGCCGCCAGCACAGGGAGGGACACTGAAGCTTTCTTT
>TRBV20-1|NA|TRBJ2-1|NA
CSASRSGDNEQFF
TGCAGTGCTAGCCGGAGTGGGGACAATGAGCAGTTCTTC
>TRBV4-2|NA|TRBJ2-7|NA
CASSPSPGTYEQYF
TGTGCCAGCAGCCCCAGCCCGGGCACCTACGAGCAGTACTTC
>TRBV20-1|NA|TRBJ2-7|TRBD2
CSARRTSGRALNEQYF
TGCAGTGCTAGACGGACTAGCGGGAGGGCTCTCAACGAGCAGTACTTC
>TRBV4-1|few|TRBJ2-7|TRBD2
CASRRGLAAYEQYF
TGCGCCAGCAGGCGAGGACTAGCGGCCTACGAGCAGTACTTC
>TRBV20-1|few|TRBJ2-6|NA
CSARVGSPGANVLTF
TGCAGTGCTAGAGTGGGTAGCCCTGGGGCCAACGTCCTGACTTTC
>TRBV20-1|NA|TRBJ2-7|TRBD1
CSAPGGTGDDEQYF
TGCAGTGCTCCGGGGGGGACAGGGGACGACGAGCAGTACTTC
>TRBV20-1|few|TRBJ1-1|NA
CSAREVDTEAFF
TGCAGTGCTAGGGAGGTTGACACTGAAGCTTTCTTT
>TRBV5-5|NA|TRBJ1-2|NA
CASSSVGSSVSYGYTF
TGTGCCAGCAGCTCGGTGGGGTCCTCGGTTAGTTATGGCTACACCTTC
>TRBV4-3|NA|TRBJ1-1|NA
CASSQDVVSNTEAFF
TGCGCCAGCAGCCAAGATGTAGTAAGTAACACTGAAGCTTTCTTT
>TRBV24-1|few|TRBJ2-1|TRBD2
CATSDPTSGSNEQFF
TGTGCCACCAGTGACCCGACTAGCGGGAGTAATGAGCAGTTCTTC
>TRBV20-1|few|TRBJ1-3|NA
CSALVGFGNTIYF
TGCAGTGCACTCGTAGGGTTTGGAAACACCATATATTTT
>TRBV15|NA|TRBJ2-7|NA
CATSRERGYEQYF
TGTGCCACCAGCAGAGAGAGGGGCTACGAGCAGTACTTC
>TRBV10-3|NA|TRBJ1-5|NA
CAISVDGSNQPQHF
TGTGCCATCAGTGTGGACGGTAGCAATCAGCCCCAGCATTTT
>TRBV5-1|NA|TRBJ2-3|TRBD2
CASSLLAVRTDTQYF
TGCGCCAGCAGCTTACTAGCGGTACGCACAGATACGCAGTATTTT
>TRBV9|few|TRBJ1-5|TRBD1
CASSVGDRLEPQHF
TGTGCCAGCAGCGTAGGGGACAGGCTCGAGCCCCAGCATTTT
>TRBV10-3|few|TRBJ1-2|NA
CAISEGSASMGYTF
TGTGCCATCAGTGAAGGATCCGCCTCGATGGGCTACACCTTC
>TRBV5-4|NA|TRBJ2-5|NA
CASSLKDLKETQYF
TGTGCCAGCAGCTTGAAAGATTTGAAAGAGACCCAGTACTTC
>TRBV11-2|few|TRBJ2-5|TRBD2
CASSVSGKWETQYF
TGTGCCAGCAGCGTGAGCGGGAAGTGGGAGACCCAGTACTTC
>TRBV5-1|NA|TRBJ1-2|TRBD1
CASNPGQGALNYGYTF
TGCGCCAGCAACCCGGGACAGGGGGCTCTTAACTATGGCTACACCTTC